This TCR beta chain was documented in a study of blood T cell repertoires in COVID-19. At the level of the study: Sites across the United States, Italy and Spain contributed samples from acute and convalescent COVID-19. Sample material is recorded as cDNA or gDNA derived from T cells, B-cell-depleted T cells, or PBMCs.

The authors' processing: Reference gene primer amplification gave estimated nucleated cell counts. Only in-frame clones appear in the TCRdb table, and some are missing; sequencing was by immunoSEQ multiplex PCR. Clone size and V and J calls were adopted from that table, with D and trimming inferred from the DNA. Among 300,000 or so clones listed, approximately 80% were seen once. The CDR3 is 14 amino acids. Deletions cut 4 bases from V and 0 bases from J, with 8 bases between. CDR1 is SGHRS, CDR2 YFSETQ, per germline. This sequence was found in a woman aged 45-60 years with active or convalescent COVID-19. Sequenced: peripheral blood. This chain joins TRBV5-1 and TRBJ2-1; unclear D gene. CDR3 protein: CASSPGNSYNEQFF. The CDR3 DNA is TGCGCCAGCAGCCCGGGTAACTCCTACAATGAGCAGTTCTTC.